This T cell receptor (beta chain) stems from a study of T cells after yellow fever vaccination. The overall study: SMART-Seq v4 Ultra Low Input handled preparation of low-cell-number fractions.

This CDR3 has 13 residues. V shed 6 bases and J shed 3 bases, with 10 bases lying between them. Germline CDR1 and CDR2: ENHRY and SYGVKD. Of note for this clonotype: The antigen remains unidentified.

TCRdb reprocessed the 5' RACE reads with MiXCR, giving one entry per CDR3 protein. Of 120,000 to 150,000 distinct CDR3 sequences listed, about 7.7% are singletons. Points from the study as a whole: Subsequent booster samples again held most clones from primary vaccination (around 96% CD4, about 90% CD8).

The chain recombines TRBV10-3 with TRBJ2-3, with a tentative D call TRBD1 (6 bases). The TCR originated in a man younger than 45 who received the YFV17D yellow fever vaccine. Sequenced material: CD4+ T cells sorted from PBMCs, taken 5 days after the yellow fever booster vaccination. CDR3 coding DNA: TGTGCCATCAGGCAGGGGCAAACAGATACGCAGTATTTT. Protein sequence: CAIRQGQTDTQYF.